This entry lists 32 T cell receptor beta chains sequenced from one sample in a study of human T cells and chemical hapten exposure. Via MiXCR, TCRdb re-called the RACE reads, giving one row per CDR3 protein. The sample contains roughly 32,000 distinct CDR3 sequences, 5% to 6% of which appear only once. Regarding time point: patch test 3, about 24 weeks after DPC sensitization. Treatment of the sample: therapeutic diphenylcyclopropenone sensitization with weekly scalp DPC. Specimen: whole blood, collected in connection with sensitization to the hapten diphenylcyclopropenone (DPC). Source of these receptors: a young man with alopecia areata. Some clones in this sample may be carry-over from other donors' samples.

This clonotype was recorded at least ten times. V usage is TRBV29-1 and J usage is TRBJ2-7; D unresolved. This CDR3 contains 12 residues. Germline V gene data show CDR1 as SQVTM and CDR2 as ANQGSEA. V lost 6 bases to trimming and J lost 4 bases, with 13 bases between them. CDR3 bases: TGCAGCGTGGGGTTAAACTCTTACGAGCAGTACTTC. Its translation: CSVGLNSYEQYF.

This clonotype is medium-sized within its sample. This chain joins TRBV7-9 and TRBJ2-5, with D possibly matching TRBD2 (5 bases). Germline CDR1 and CDR2: SEHNR and FQNEAQ (reference sequence). This CDR3 is 16 amino acids long. With 1 base removed from V and 5 bases from J, the gap between germline ends came to 17 bases. The CDR3 is CASSLGTKEAGETQYF. CDR3 coding DNA: TGTGCCAGCAGCTTAGGGACGAAGGAGGCTGGCGAGACCCAGTACTTC.

This clonotype was seen more than once but under ten times. Sequence at one end of the junction differs from germline and may be a read error. This chain links TRBV7-2 with TRBJ2-7; the D is unclear. Germline CDR1 and CDR2: SGHTA and FQGNSA. The CDR3 loop spans 15 amino acids. The CDR3 region has the DNA TGTGCCAGCAGCTTAGAAGGCGGCCGCTCCAACGAGCAGTACTTC. It is translated as CASSLEGGRSNEQYF.

This clonotype was observed many times. This rearrangement joins TRBV5-1 to TRBJ2-7; perhaps TRBD2 as D (5 bases). V was trimmed by 0 bases and J by 3 bases, leaving 19 bases between them. This CDR3 is 17 amino acids long. Germline-derived CDR1 and CDR2 are SGHRS and YFSETQ. The CDR3 sequence: CASSLGTLGRFDYEQYF. The DNA for the CDR3 is TGCGCCAGCAGCTTGGGGACCCTAGGGAGATTTGACTACGAGCAGTACTTC.

This clonotype has at least ten counts. The V call is TRBV27, the J call TRBJ1-6, with TRBD1 identical over 7 bases. The ends lost 0 bases at V and 10 bases at J; junction bases unmatched: 6. CDR1 is MNHEY and CDR2 is SMNVEV in the germline V gene (reference sequence). The length of the CDR3 is 15 residues. In DNA form, the CDR3 reads TGTGCCAGCAGTTTATCGCCGACAGGGACCTCACCCCTCCACTTT. Its protein is CASSLSPTGTSPLHF.

The chain carries TRBV12-3 or TRBV12-4 and TRBJ2-7; 10 nucleotides agree with TRBD2. The V and J ends lost 6 bases and 5 bases, in that order; junction bases with no gene match: 7. The CDR3 covers 14 residues. The CDR3 sequence is CASSLWTSGNEQYF. CDR3 coding DNA: TGTGCCAGCAGCCTGTGGACTAGCGGAAACGAGCAGTACTTC.

The rearrangement joins TRBV6-6 to TRBJ2-5; D might be TRBD2 (5 bases). V was cut by 7 bases and J by 0 bases, with 21 bases left in between. The CDR3 extends over 17 amino acids. Germline CDR1 is MNHNY and CDR2 is SVGAGI (reference sequence). For the CDR3, the DNA is TGTGCCAGCATCCAAACCCTGCGGGTTCCGTACCAAGAGACCCAGTACTTC. This codes for CASIQTLRVPYQETQYF.

The CDR3: CASSFSGTVKGEQFF. The CDR3 region has the DNA TGTGCCAGCAGCTTCTCCGGGACCGTAAAGGGGGAGCAGTTCTTC. The chain uses TRBV7-6 and TRBJ2-1; possibly TRBD1 or TRBD2 for D (5 bases each). This CDR3 spans 15 amino acids. Germline V gives CDR1 SGHVS, CDR2 FNYEAQ. Between the trimmed V and J ends, which lost 3 bases and 10 bases, there was a span of 19 bases.

The sample holds many counts of this clonotype. The chain combines TRBV30 with TRBJ2-3; 14 bases are a match to TRBD2. The CDR3 contains 15 residues. Germline V gene lookup returns CDR1 GTSNPN and CDR2 SVGIG (reference sequence). V shed 3 bases and J 8 bases; nucleotides not matched to a gene: 7. The CDR3 coding sequence is TGTGCCTGGAGGCCCGGGACTAGCGGGAGCGGTACGCAGTATTTT. This codes for CAWRPGTSGSGTQYF.

At least ten counts were recorded for this clonotype. The J gene is TRBJ2-1, the V gene TRBV12-3 or TRBV12-4, with 11 positions matching TRBD2. V shed 7 bases, J shed 9 bases, and the junction held 8 bases outside the gene matches. The CDR3 extends over 14 amino acids. The CDR3 protein is CASTNLAGGGEQFF. The CDR3 DNA sequence: TGTGCCAGCACCAACCTAGCGGGAGGTGGTGAGCAGTTCTTC.

This clonotype was counted at least ten times. The rearrangement joins TRBV29-1 to TRBJ2-3; the D is unclear. CDR1 is SQVTM, CDR2 ANQGSEA, per germline. This CDR3 spans 10 amino acids. Trimming stripped 6 bases from V and 6 bases from J, with 7 bases between. CDR3: CSVVKDTQYF. CDR3 DNA sequence: TGCAGCGTGGTCAAGGATACGCAGTATTTT.

This clonotype has at least ten counts. The chain recombines TRBV5-1 with TRBJ2-6, with D possibly being TRBD1 (5 bases). The germline V and J ends were trimmed by 4 bases and 4 bases, with 21 bases remaining between them. The CDR3 contains 18 residues. Germline CDR1 reads SGHRS; CDR2 reads YFSETQ. CDR3: CASSGESKQVPGANVLTF. As DNA, the CDR3 is TGCGCCAGCAGCGGTGAATCCAAACAGGTCCCCGGGGCCAACGTCCTGACTTTC.

This clonotype was seen many times. This chain uses TRBV19 with TRBJ2-2; D perhaps matches TRBD2 (5 bases). There are 16 residues in the CDR3. Germline-derived CDR1 and CDR2 are LNHDA and SQIVND (reference sequence). Trimming stripped 5 bases from V and 2 bases from J, with 15 bases between. The CDR3 nucleotides are TGTGCCAGTAGTTCCCTGTTCGGGATTAACACCGGGGAGCTGTTTTTT. It specifies CASSSLFGINTGELFF.

At least ten counts were recorded for this clonotype. V gene TRBV12-3 or TRBV12-4 combines with J gene TRBJ2-7; no clear D gene. The length of the CDR3 is 13 residues. Trimming took off 5 bases at V and 2 bases at J, with 10 bases between the two ends. In DNA, the CDR3 is TGTGCCAGCAGTGGCGGCGGCCCCTACGAGCAGTACTTC. This encodes CASSGGGPYEQYF.

This clonotype was seen many times. V and J are TRBV20-1 and TRBJ2-5; tentative D call: TRBD1 (6 bases). V was cut by 6 bases and J by 4 bases, with 21 bases left in between. The germline V gene encodes CDR1 DFQATT and CDR2 SNEGSKA (reference sequence). The CDR3 has 15 amino acids. The CDR3 DNA is TGCAGTGCCGTAACGGGACACCCAATTTCAGAGACCCAGTACTTC. This codes for CSAVTGHPISETQYF.

In this sample, this clonotype turned up many times. The chain couples TRBV7-8 to TRBJ2-3; D is perhaps TRBD2 (6 bases). The V end lost 7 bases, the J end lost 0 bases, and 20 bases lay between the germline ends. This CDR3 is 17 amino acids long. CDR1 SGHVS and CDR2 FQNEAQ come from the germline V gene. CDR3 bases: TGTGCCAGCACTGCAGTTCTCGGGAGCGGAAGCACAGATACGCAGTATTTT. Encoded protein: CASTAVLGSGSTDTQYF.

This clonotype was observed at least ten times. The CDR3 coding sequence is TGTGCCAGCAGTTTATGGCCTCCGGGACAGGGGCTTCAAGAGACCCAGTACTTC. Translation gives CASSLWPPGQGLQETQYF. The rearrangement links TRBV27 to TRBJ2-5; 10 bases are shared with TRBD1. This CDR3 is 18 amino acids long. Trimming cost V 1 base and J 2 bases; bases outside gene matches: 10. The germline gives CDR1 MNHEY, CDR2 SMNVEV (reference sequence).

This clonotype was detected many times. The rearrangement uses TRBV7-2 and TRBJ2-7; possibly TRBD2 for D (7 bases). The CDR3 runs 16 residues. The germline V gene has CDR1 SGHTA and CDR2 FQGNSA. V lost 5 bases, J lost 1 base, and 18 bases lay in between. The CDR3 coding sequence is TGTGCCAGCAGCCTCCCGGGGCGGGGGCGATCCTACGAGCAGTACTTC. This translates into CASSLPGRGRSYEQYF.

This clonotype was seen many times. The rearrangement joins TRBV27 to TRBJ1-4; tentative D call: TRBD1 (5 bases). Trimming stripped 6 bases from V and 10 bases from J, with 18 bases between. This CDR3 spans 14 amino acids. Germline CDR1 reads MNHEY; CDR2 reads SMNVEV (reference sequence). This CDR3 is CASSLNRSQGKLFF. CDR3 DNA sequence: TGTGCCAGCAGCCTGAACAGGTCTCAGGGAAAACTGTTTTTT.

In its sample, this clonotype was seen many times. The chain carries TRBV27 and TRBJ1-5; 10 bases agree with TRBD1. The V segment lost 3 bases and the J segment 3 bases; nucleotides outside the gene matches: 2. The germline V gene encodes CDR1 MNHEY and CDR2 SMNVEV (reference sequence). There are 15 residues in the CDR3. CDR3 region: CASSLDRGNNQPQHF. CDR3 DNA: TGTGCCAGCAGTTTGGACAGGGGGAACAATCAGCCCCAGCATTTT.

The rearrangement uses TRBV27 and TRBJ2-2, with D hard to call. Germline CDR1 reads MNHEY; CDR2 reads SMNVEV (reference sequence). The CDR3 contains 13 residues. Trimming removed 2 bases from V and 6 bases from J, with 7 bases in between. CDR3 nucleotides: TGTGCCAGCAGTTTAAGGTCCGCCGGGGAGCTGTTTTTT. Translation: CASSLRSAGELFF.

This clonotype occurred many times. CDR3 DNA: TGTGCCAGTAGTCCCACGACAGGGGGATATGGCTACACCTTC. Residues: CASSPTTGGYGYTF. The genes are TRBV19 and TRBJ1-2; 9 bases fit TRBD1. J gave up 5 bases and V 5 bases, and 6 bases lay outside the gene matches. Germline V CDR1 and CDR2: LNHDA, SQIVND (reference sequence). This CDR3 is built from 14 residues.

Ten or more counts support this clonotype. The chain links TRBV19 to TRBJ1-5, with 9 bases fitting TRBD1. The germline gives CDR1 LNHDA, CDR2 SQIVND (reference sequence). V shed 2 bases, J shed 4 bases, and the junction held 9 bases outside the gene matches. The CDR3 is 17 residues long. CDR3: CASSILALGQGNQPQHF. The DNA of the CDR3 is TGTGCCAGTAGTATATTAGCTCTGGGACAGGGAAATCAGCCCCAGCATTTT.

This clonotype was detected many times. The chain is built from TRBV2 and TRBJ2-2, with D possibly called TRBD1 or TRBD2 (5 bases each). Germline values: CDR1 SNHLY, CDR2 FYNNEI. The CDR3 has 13 amino acids. With 5 bases removed from V and 6 bases from J, the gap between germline ends came to 10 bases. The CDR3 DNA reads as TGTGCCAGCAGTATGGGACGACCCGGGGAGCTGTTTTTT. Its translation: CASSMGRPGELFF.

This clonotype has at least ten counts. The chain combines TRBV20-1 with TRBJ2-2; 12 nucleotides match TRBD2. Germline V gene data show CDR1 as DFQATT and CDR2 as SNEGSKA (reference sequence). J lost 5 bases, V lost 3 bases, and 4 bases had no gene match. This CDR3 region has 15 residues. In DNA form, the CDR3 reads TGCAGTGCTAGCTCCGGGACTAGCGGGACCGGGGAGCTGTTTTTT. Its translation is CSASSGTSGTGELFF.

This clonotype was found many times. This chain uses TRBV4-2 with TRBJ2-1, with D maybe TRBD1 (5 bases). CDR1 is LGHNA and CDR2 is YNFKEQ in the germline V gene. The CDR3 length is 17 residues. V shed 4 bases and J shed 4 bases, with 20 bases lying between them. The chain's CDR3 is CASSLDGATTGYNEQFF. The CDR3 nucleotides are TGTGCCAGCAGCCTAGATGGGGCAACCACAGGTTACAATGAGCAGTTCTTC.

This chain connects TRBV4-1 to TRBJ2-2; D is possibly TRBD1 or TRBD2 (6 bases each). The length of the CDR3 is 17 residues. The V and J ends lost 2 bases and 0 bases respectively, with 13 bases between them. Germline V gene data show CDR1 as MGHRA and CDR2 as YSYEKL. Written as DNA, the CDR3 is TGCGCCAGCAGCCAACCCGGAGGGGGGACGAACACCGGGGAGCTGTTTTTT. Translated: CASSQPGGGTNTGELFF.

This clonotype was recorded at least ten times. The chain recombines TRBV7-8 with TRBJ2-4; D is uncertain. Germline assignment: CDR1 SGHVS and CDR2 FQNEAQ. The CDR3 has 11 amino acids. Trimming took 2 bases from V and 15 from J, leaving 11 bases between them. The CDR3 DNA reads TGTGCCAGCAGCTTAATACACCAGCTGTACTTC. Encoded protein: CASSLIHQLYF.

This clonotype was recorded many times. The chain uses TRBV24-1 and TRBJ2-2, with 9 positions matching TRBD1. Unmatched junction bases numbered 14, after V lost 1 base and J lost 6 bases. The germline CDR1 and CDR2 sequences are KGHDR and SFDVKD. The CDR3 length is 19 residues. The DNA of the CDR3 is TGTGCCACCAGTGATTTTGCGCGTTATGGGACAGGGATACCCGGGGAGCTGTTTTTT. Encoded protein: CATSDFARYGTGIPGELFF.

This clonotype was detected ten times or more. The chain uses TRBV7-2 and TRBJ2-3, with TRBD2 identical over 9 bases. The CDR3 is 17 residues long. Per germline, CDR1 SGHTA and CDR2 FQGNSA. V trimming: 0 bases; J trimming: 2 bases; junction bases outside the gene matches: 6. The CDR3 protein is CASSLALGGGATDTQYF. The CDR3 coding sequence is TGTGCCAGCAGCTTAGCGTTAGGCGGGGGGGCCACAGATACGCAGTATTTT.

In its sample, this clonotype was seen many times. This sequence joins TRBV5-5 and TRBJ2-7, with TRBD1 as a possible D gene (6 bases). The germline CDR1 and CDR2 sequences are SGHKS and YYEKEE (reference sequence). This CDR3 comprises 14 residues. Trimming removed 2 bases from V and 2 bases from J, with 11 bases in between. The CDR3 region is CASSLVQGPYEQYF. CDR3 nucleotides: TGTGCCAGCAGCTTAGTCCAGGGGCCCTACGAGCAGTACTTC.

In its sample, this clonotype was seen many times. The chain carries TRBV29-1 and TRBJ1-3, with TRBD1 matching over 7 bases. Looked up from germline, CDR1 is SQVTM and CDR2 is ANQGSEA. The CDR3 loop spans 16 amino acids. V lost 0 bases to trimming and J lost 1 base; unmatched junction nucleotides: 6. The CDR3 spells CSVEDPRQGSGNTIYF. The DNA of the CDR3 is TGCAGCGTTGAAGACCCACGACAGGGATCTGGAAACACCATATATTTT. Full variable domain (remainder filled in from reference TRBV29-1 and TRBJ1-3): SAVISQKPSRDICQRGTSLTIQCQVDSQVTMMFWYRQQPGQSLTLIATANQGSEATYESGFVIDKFPISRPNLTFSTLTVSNMSPEDSSIYLCSVEDPRQGSGNTIYFGEGSWLTVV.